The rows below give T cell receptor beta chains drawn from one sample of a study of T-cell memory formation after mild COVID-19. MiXCR, run by TCRdb on the 5' RACE reads, gives a single entry per CDR3 protein. This sample has 580,000 or so distinct CDR3 sequences, with 17% found just once. Sequenced material: PBMCs or a T cell subset sorted from them (not recorded which). The receptors come from an adult woman who had mild COVID-19 (a few samples of this study predate the infection). Cell type and time point are not known. CDR3s include the opening cysteine and the closing phenylalanine or tryptophan. The order of the fields is D gene, clone size, J gene, V gene, CDR3 DNA, CDR3 protein. A D gene is named only where the DNA matches it firmly. For some rows the clone size is stated as once, few or many, or as a class when expanded; others skip it.

TRBD2,NA,TRBJ2-3,TRBV18,TGTGCCAGCTCACCGAATGCGCTAGCGGGCGCCCCAGATACGCAGTATTTT,CASSPNALAGAPDTQYF
TRBD1,few,TRBJ1-1,TRBV19,TGTGCCAGTAGTACCCACCCGGACAGGGAAGCTGAAGCTTTCTTT,CASSTHPDREAEAFF
NA,few,TRBJ1-1,TRBV4-2,TGTGCCAGCAGCCAAGTACTGAAGGCTGAAGCTTTCTTT,CASSQVLKAEAFF
TRBD1,NA,TRBJ1-3,TRBV7-6,TGTGCCAGCAGCTTACTACAGGGGGCTGGAAACACCATATATTTT,CASSLLQGAGNTIYF
NA,NA,TRBJ2-3,TRBV5-1,TGCGCCAGCAGCTTCACACAAAGCACAGATACGCAGTATTTT,CASSFTQSTDTQYF
NA,NA,TRBJ2-3,TRBV12-3/TRBV12-4,TGTGCCAGCAGTTTCGGTCGGACCATGAGCACAGATACGCAGTATTTT,CASSFGRTMSTDTQYF
TRBD2,few,TRBJ2-1,TRBV12-3/TRBV12-4,TGTGCCAGCAGTCCTCCGACTAGCGGGCTCTACAATGAGCAGTTCTTC,CASSPPTSGLYNEQFF
TRBD1,NA,TRBJ2-7,TRBV5-1,TGCGCCAGCAGCTTGGGTACAGGGGTGAACGAGCAGTACTTC,CASSLGTGVNEQYF
TRBD1,few,TRBJ2-5,TRBV5-1,TGCGCCAGCAGCTTGGGGCCCGGGACAGGGTATCGAGAGACCCAGTACTTC,CASSLGPGTGYRETQYF
TRBD2,few,TRBJ2-7,TRBV3-1,TGTGCCAGCAGCCCTGACGCCGGGACTAGCACGTACTTC,CASSPDAGTSTYF
TRBD2,few,TRBJ2-1,TRBV5-1,TGCGCCAGCAGCTTGGTCGGGGAGGGCCGCAATGAGCAGTTCTTC,CASSLVGEGRNEQFF
TRBD2,few,TRBJ2-2,TRBV7-2,TGTGCCAGCAGCTTCACGGTGTCCGGGACTACGAAAACCGGGGAGCTGTTTTTT,CASSFTVSGTTKTGELFF
TRBD2,few,TRBJ2-2,TRBV5-5,TGTGCCAGCAGCTGGGGACTAGTTCCCGGGGAGCTGTTTTTT,CASSWGLVPGELFF
TRBD1,NA,TRBJ1-1,TRBV20-1,TGCAGTGCTACCATACAGGGGCAGGAAGCTTTCTTT,CSATIQGQEAFF
TRBD1,NA,TRBJ1-5,TRBV6-1,TGTGCCAGCAACGCCGGGACAGGGGCTAATCAGCCCCAGCATTTT,CASNAGTGANQPQHF
NA,NA,TRBJ2-1,TRBV4-2,TGTGCCAGCAGCCAAGACGGGGCCCCCTTCTCCTACAATGAGCAGTTCTTC,CASSQDGAPFSYNEQFF
NA,NA,TRBJ1-1,TRBV20-1,TGCAGTGCCCCACGAGGTATCTCTGAAGCTTTCTTT,CSAPRGISEAFF
TRBD2,few,TRBJ2-1,TRBV7-9,TGTGCCAGCAGCCCTCCTAGCGGGAGGGGGGGCAATGAGCAGTTCTTC,CASSPPSGRGGNEQFF
TRBD2,NA,TRBJ2-5,TRBV5-1,TGCGCCAGCAGCTTGGTTCTAGCGGGGGATCAAGAGACCCAGTACTTC,CASSLVLAGDQETQYF
NA,NA,TRBJ2-1,TRBV10-3,TGTGCCATCAGTCCAGGGGCGAGGGACAATGAGCAGTTCTTC,CAISPGARDNEQFF
TRBD1,NA,TRBJ2-3,TRBV2,TGTGCCAGCAGTGTAGAGGGGGCGCCGGTCACAGATACGCAGTATTTT,CASSVEGAPVTDTQYF
NA,few,TRBJ2-5,TRBV5-1,TGCGCCAGCAGCTCGGAAAAGAACTCACCGGGGGCCCAGTACTTC,CASSSEKNSPGAQYF
NA,few,TRBJ2-5,TRBV11-3,TGTGCCAGCAGCTTTCGATCGAACTGGGGTGAGACCCAGTACTTC,CASSFRSNWGETQYF
TRBD2,few,TRBJ2-3,TRBV2,TGTGCCAGGAGGACTAGCGGGTCCACAGATACGCAGTATTTT,CARRTSGSTDTQYF
NA,many,TRBJ2-7,TRBV15,TGTGCCACCAGCCGGGGGGACAAGCCCTCCTACGAGCAGTACTTC,CATSRGDKPSYEQYF
NA,few,TRBJ1-2,TRBV29-1,TGCAGCGTTGATGGAGGGACTAACTATGGCTACACCTTC,CSVDGGTNYGYTF
TRBD1,few,TRBJ1-2,TRBV29-1,TGCAGCGTTGGGGAATCTGACAGGGGGCTACGTGGCTACACCTTC,CSVGESDRGLRGYTF
TRBD2,NA,TRBJ2-3,TRBV24-1,TGTGCCACCAGTGACCCGCGGGAGTTACCACGCACAGATACGCAGTATTTT,CATSDPRELPRTDTQYF
TRBD1,many,TRBJ2-1,TRBV7-3,TGTGCCAGCAGCCCGACAGGGGGGGCCCCAAATGAGCAGTTCTTC,CASSPTGGAPNEQFF
TRBD1,NA,TRBJ2-1,TRBV24-1,TGTGCCACCAGTGAACCCGGACAGGGCAATGAGCAGTTCTTC,CATSEPGQGNEQFF
TRBD1,few,TRBJ1-1,TRBV7-2,TGTGCCAGCAGTTCGGACAGGTGGAACACTGAAGCTTTCTTT,CASSSDRWNTEAFF
NA,NA,TRBJ1-1,TRBV11-3,TGTGCCAGCAGCTTAGTACGGACGGTCTCCCCAGAAGCTTTCTTT,CASSLVRTVSPEAFF
NA,many,TRBJ2-7,TRBV10-3,TGTGCCATCAGTGGATCGACCTTCGTGGCAGGGCCACGCTACGAGCAGTACTTC,CAISGSTFVAGPRYEQYF
NA,many,TRBJ2-7,TRBV5-1,TGCGCCAGCAGCTTGGGTGCAGGATCCCTCGAGCAGTACTTC,CASSLGAGSLEQYF
NA,NA,TRBJ2-1,TRBV9,TGTGCCAGCAGTGAGAGATACAATGAGCAGTTCTTC,CASSERYNEQFF
NA,few,TRBJ1-5,TRBV7-9,TGTGCCAGCAGCTTAGCGGGGGCTAATAGCAATCAGCCCCAGCATTTT,CASSLAGANSNQPQHF
TRBD2,few,TRBJ2-2,TRBV5-1,TGCGCCAGCAGCTTGACAGCGGGACTAACGAACACCGGGGAGCTGTTTTTT,CASSLTAGLTNTGELFF
NA,few,TRBJ2-3,TRBV2,TGTGCCAGCAGTGAATCGGGGTCCTACACAGATACGCAGTATTTT,CASSESGSYTDTQYF
NA,few,TRBJ2-2,TRBV3-1,TGTGCCAGCAGCTTAGGACTAAAGAACACCGGGGAGCTGTTTTTT,CASSLGLKNTGELFF
NA,many,TRBJ2-2,TRBV7-6,TGTGCCAGCGGGACCGGGATAAGGAACACCGGGGAGCTGTTTTTT,CASGTGIRNTGELFF
TRBD2,NA,TRBJ2-4,TRBV10-3,TGTGCCACATACGACGCAGTAGCGGGAGGAAACATTCAGTACTTC,CATYDAVAGGNIQYF
NA,few,TRBJ1-2,TRBV20-1,TGCAGTGCTACCCCGACCCGGTCGGGCTACACCTTC,CSATPTRSGYTF
NA,NA,TRBJ1-3,TRBV29-1,TGCAGCGCCGGAAGGGGAAACACCATATATTTT,CSAGRGNTIYF
TRBD1,NA,TRBJ1-2,TRBV18,TGTGCCAGCTCGCCCGGGACAGGGAATGGCTACACCTTC,CASSPGTGNGYTF
TRBD1,NA,TRBJ1-5,TRBV6-2/TRBV6-3,TGTGCCAGCACTCCCGCGGCTGGACAGGGGGCCGCCTGGCGCAATCAGCCCCAGCATTTT,CASTPAAGQGAAWRNQPQHF
NA,NA,TRBJ2-5,TRBV7-7,TGTGCCAGCAGCAAAACTAGTCCCGCCGTCCAAGAGACCCAGTACTTC,CASSKTSPAVQETQYF